Listed below are T cell receptor beta chains from one sample, sequenced in a study of CD8 T cells in Susac syndrome. One entry per CDR3 protein, called by TCRdb with MiXCR from the immunoSEQ multiplex PCR reads. The data show over 130,000 distinct CDR3 sequences, 85% to 95% seen once. Sequenced material: CD4+ T cells from PBMCs. These receptors were taken from a human donor with multiple sclerosis. Each CDR3 is given with its conserved first and last residue. The order of the fields is J gene, clone size, V gene, D gene, CDR3 DNA, CDR3 protein. D genes are given only for firm matches. The size of a clone is reported for some rows only, either as once, few or many, or as a class for expanded clones.

J: TRBJ2-5
size: NA
V: TRBV28
D: NA
DNA: TGTGCCAGCAGTACCTCAGGACGGCGCCAAGAGACCCAGTACTTC
CDR3: CASSTSGRRQETQYF

J: TRBJ1-4
size: NA
V: TRBV7-9
D: NA
DNA: TGTGCCAGCAGCCATCTCGGGAAAGAACGGGAAAAACTGTTTTTT
CDR3: CASSHLGKEREKLFF

J: TRBJ2-7
size: NA
V: TRBV9
D: NA
DNA: TGTGCCAGCACCCCCTCTCCGGACCCAGCCGCATACGAGCAGTACTTC
CDR3: CASTPSPDPAAYEQYF

J: TRBJ2-7
size: NA
V: TRBV20-1
D: NA
DNA: TGCAGTGCTACCAAGCCAGGGGGGTACAGCGAGCAGTACTTC
CDR3: CSATKPGGYSEQYF

J: TRBJ2-7
size: NA
V: TRBV20-1
D: NA
DNA: TGCAGTGCTAAGGGGGGACCCTACGAGCAGTACTTC
CDR3: CSAKGGPYEQYF

J: TRBJ1-1
size: NA
V: TRBV24-1
D: NA
DNA: TGTGCCACCAGTGACCAACACCGGGAGCAAGCTTTCTTT
CDR3: CATSDQHREQAFF

J: TRBJ2-7
size: NA
V: TRBV20-1
D: TRBD2
DNA: TGCAGTGCTAGCGAAAGCGGGAGGCTAGACGAGCAGTACTTC
CDR3: CSASESGRLDEQYF

J: TRBJ1-2
size: NA
V: TRBV9
D: NA
DNA: TGTGCCAGCAGCCCCCAGGGGAGCCCCAACTATGGCTACACCTTC
CDR3: CASSPQGSPNYGYTF

J: TRBJ2-7
size: NA
V: TRBV9
D: TRBD2
DNA: TGTGCCAGCAGCGTAGACGGGAGGGAATACGAGCAGTACTTC
CDR3: CASSVDGREYEQYF

J: TRBJ2-3
size: NA
V: TRBV7-9
D: NA
DNA: TGTGCCAGCAGCTTCCGACGGGACACTAGCACAGATACGCAGTATTTT
CDR3: CASSFRRDTSTDTQYF

J: TRBJ2-7
size: once
V: TRBV15
D: NA
DNA: TGTGCCACCAGCACGGGACCGCTTTTTTACGAGCAGTACTTC
CDR3: CATSTGPLFYEQYF

J: TRBJ1-2
size: NA
V: TRBV5-4
D: NA
DNA: TGTGCCAGCAGCCCTGACAGGACCCTCTATGGCTACACCTTC
CDR3: CASSPDRTLYGYTF

J: TRBJ2-3
size: NA
V: TRBV28
D: NA
DNA: TGTGCCAGCAGCCCGGGGCTAGGCTTGCGTGGGCAGTATTTT
CDR3: CASSPGLGLRGQYF

J: TRBJ2-1
size: NA
V: TRBV19
D: NA
DNA: TGTGCCAGTAGTGACCCCTCGGACCCGCAGAACGGAAATGAGCAGTTCTTC
CDR3: CASSDPSDPQNGNEQFF

J: TRBJ2-4
size: NA
V: TRBV18
D: TRBD1
DNA: TGTGCCAGCTCACCCGGACAGGGTGGAACCAAAAACATTCAGTACTTC
CDR3: CASSPGQGGTKNIQYF

J: TRBJ2-1
size: once
V: TRBV6-5
D: TRBD2
DNA: TGTGCCAGCAGTTACTCGCGGGGGACGACGAGCAATGAGCAGTTCTTC
CDR3: CASSYSRGTTSNEQFF

J: TRBJ1-2
size: NA
V: TRBV30
D: NA
DNA: TGTGCCTGGAGTGTATCACTCAACTATGGCTACACCTTC
CDR3: CAWSVSLNYGYTF

J: TRBJ2-1
size: once
V: TRBV9
D: NA
DNA: TGTGCCAGCAGCGGACGTACGTTTCTCTCGGATGAGCAGTTCTTC
CDR3: CASSGRTFLSDEQFF

J: TRBJ2-5
size: NA
V: TRBV29-1
D: NA
DNA: TGCAGCGGCCGGCAGGGCCTCCAAGAGACCCAGTACTTC
CDR3: CSGRQGLQETQYF

J: TRBJ2-2
size: NA
V: TRBV29-1
D: NA
DNA: TGCAGCGTTAACCCCACTAGCCTCTCCGGGGAGCTGTTTTTT
CDR3: CSVNPTSLSGELFF

J: TRBJ2-2
size: NA
V: TRBV24-1
D: NA
DNA: TGTGCCGCCCTCGACAGGACCGGGGAGCTGTTTTTT
CDR3: CAALDRTGELFF

J: TRBJ1-3
size: NA
V: TRBV30
D: TRBD1
DNA: TGTGCCTGGCACCCGGGACAGGGCGACACCATATATTTT
CDR3: CAWHPGQGDTIYF

J: TRBJ2-7
size: NA
V: TRBV20-1
D: NA
DNA: TGCAGTGCTAGCAGATCCTACTACGAGCAGTACTTC
CDR3: CSASRSYYEQYF

J: TRBJ2-1
size: NA
V: TRBV28
D: NA
DNA: TGTGCCAGCAGTTTATCGGGGTGGGGAAATGAGCAGTTCTTC
CDR3: CASSLSGWGNEQFF

J: TRBJ1-1
size: NA
V: TRBV24-1
D: TRBD1
DNA: TGTGCCACCAGTCGGACAGGGGGGAACACTGAAGCTTTCTTT
CDR3: CATSRTGGNTEAFF

J: TRBJ2-5
size: NA
V: TRBV7-9
D: TRBD1
DNA: TGTGCCAGCACAGGGGGTGGAGAGACCCAGTACTTC
CDR3: CASTGGGETQYF

J: TRBJ1-2
size: NA
V: TRBV2
D: NA
DNA: TGTGCCAGCAGTGACGAGGAGGGAACTATCTATGGCTACACCTTC
CDR3: CASSDEEGTIYGYTF

J: TRBJ1-1
size: NA
V: TRBV20-1
D: NA
DNA: TGCAGTTGGGCGAGCACTGAAGCTTTCTTT
CDR3: CSWASTEAFF

J: TRBJ1-4
size: NA
V: TRBV3-1
D: TRBD1
DNA: TGTGCCAGCAGCCACAGGGGGGGAAATGAAAAACTGTTTTTT
CDR3: CASSHRGGNEKLFF

J: TRBJ2-7
size: NA
V: TRBV29-1
D: NA
DNA: TGCAGCGTTCGGACAGCAGGCTACGAGCAGTACTTC
CDR3: CSVRTAGYEQYF

J: TRBJ1-2
size: NA
V: TRBV20-1
D: NA
DNA: TGCAGTGCTACAGGGAGGACCTATGGCTACACCTTC
CDR3: CSATGRTYGYTF

J: TRBJ2-7
size: NA
V: TRBV20-1
D: TRBD1
DNA: TGCAGTGCTCTCGACAGGGGGCGATACGAGCAGTACTTC
CDR3: CSALDRGRYEQYF

J: TRBJ1-2
size: once
V: TRBV30
D: NA
DNA: TGTGCCTGGAGTTCAGCAGGGATGGTGGACTATGGCTACACCTTC
CDR3: CAWSSAGMVDYGYTF

J: TRBJ1-5
size: NA
V: TRBV6-1
D: NA
DNA: TGTGCCAGCAGTGACAGGGCAAAGCAGCCCCAGCATTTT
CDR3: CASSDRAKQPQHF

J: TRBJ2-3
size: NA
V: TRBV12-3/TRBV12-4
D: NA
DNA: TGTGCCAGCAGACCCGACGGGAAGCGAAGGACAGATACGCAGTATTTT
CDR3: CASRPDGKRRTDTQYF

J: TRBJ2-7
size: NA
V: TRBV9
D: NA
DNA: TGTGCCAGCAGCGTGTCCCATGGCGAGCAGTACTTC
CDR3: CASSVSHGEQYF

J: TRBJ2-3
size: NA
V: TRBV6-2/TRBV6-3
D: NA
DNA: TGTGCCAGCGTTCGGGGGCCTCCCCCGGTGACGCAGTATTTT
CDR3: CASVRGPPPVTQYF

J: TRBJ1-6
size: NA
V: TRBV6-2/TRBV6-3
D: TRBD1
DNA: TGTGCCAGCAGTACACAGGGGGCCGCCGGGGATTCACCCCTCCACTTT
CDR3: CASSTQGAAGDSPLHF

J: TRBJ1-5
size: once
V: TRBV4-1
D: NA
DNA: TGCGCCAGCAGCCAAGATTTCGGGGTTGGACAGCCCCAGCATTTT
CDR3: CASSQDFGVGQPQHF

J: TRBJ2-2
size: NA
V: TRBV7-6
D: NA
DNA: TGTGCCAGCAGCTGGGGCGTCACCGGGGAGCTGTTTTTT
CDR3: CASSWGVTGELFF

J: TRBJ1-3
size: once
V: TRBV15
D: TRBD1
DNA: TGTGCCACCGAACTCGACAGGGAAAACACCATATATTTT
CDR3: CATELDRENTIYF